These 2 T cell receptor beta chains came from one sample sequenced in a study of T-cell reconstitution after alpha-beta-depleted transplantation in children. Construction of the TCRbeta library involved unique molecular identifiers. TCRdb itself ran the PCR reads through MiXCR, one entry per CDR3 protein. The sample holds 100,000 to 120,000 distinct CDR3 sequences, 10% to 13% seen once. The sample consisted of PBMCs from the stem cell graft donor, taken from the stem cell graft. These receptors were obtained from a human donor who donated a stem cell graft to a child with acute lymphoblastic leukemia.

This clonotype was seen at least ten times. The rearrangement uses TRBV5-1 and TRBJ2-2; 7 positions match TRBD1. Germline V gene data show CDR1 as SGHRS and CDR2 as YFSETQ. The CDR3 contains 15 residues. J was trimmed by 1 base and V by 3 bases; bases with no gene match: 3. The CDR3 nucleotides read TGCGCCAGCAGCTGGAACAGGGGGAACACCGGGGAGCTGTTTTTT. This codes for CASSWNRGNTGELFF.

This clonotype was seen many times. V and J are TRBV10-3 and TRBJ2-5, with TRBD1 matching 10 bases. This CDR3 is built from 16 residues. CDR1 is ENHRY, CDR2 SYGVKD, per germline. The ends lost 0 bases at V and 5 bases at J; junction bases unmatched: 6. In nucleotides, the CDR3 is TGTGCCATCAGTGAGTCGCCGGGACAGGGGACCGAGACCCAGTACTTC. Amino acids: CAISESPGQGTETQYF.